This is a list of T cell receptor beta chains from one sample in a study of blood T cells in healthy people across ages. Each CDR3 protein gets one entry after TCRdb re-called the 5' RACE reads with MiXCR. The sample carries around 1,000,000 distinct CDR3 sequences, about 23% recorded once. The same sample was also used in a study of T cells of mothers and their children.

The sequenced material came from blood. These receptors all stem from a girl aged 2-10 years in good health. The CDR3 runs from the conserved cysteine through the conserved F or W. The listing skips clone size in some rows; elsewhere it reads once, few, many or a size class.

>TRBJ2-1|16|TRBV11-2|.
CASSSFSGSDYHEQFF
>TRBJ2-1|13|TRBV7-9|.
CASSTREHNEQFF
>TRBJ2-3|14|TRBV28|.
CATSDYEELDTQYF
>TRBJ1-2|14|TRBV7-2|.
CASSPLAAHDGHTF
>TRBJ1-1|15|TRBV6-5|.
CASSYRVSWISEAFF
>TRBJ2-5|14|TRBV5-1|.
CASRPSGPAGAQYF
>TRBJ2-4|16|TRBV11-2|.
CASSYHPNLAKNIQYF
>TRBJ1-2|13|TRBV6-5|.
CASRGTGQGGYTF
>TRBJ1-5|12|TRBV12-3/TRBV12-4|few
CASSPQVQPQHF
>TRBJ2-7|15|TRBV19|.
CASSKDRDASYEQYF
>TRBJ2-5|14|TRBV5-1|few
CASSLAVSSETQYF
>.|17|TRBV12-3/TRBV12-4|.
CASSLGHGTEISYEQYF
>TRBJ2-7|18|TRBV20-1|.
CSALRDGTSGRSSYEQYF
>TRBJ2-3|18|TRBV4-3|.
CASSHAASGGGGADTQYF
>TRBJ2-1|17|TRBV4-3|few
CASSQDVDADPYNEQFF
>.|17|TRBV20-1|few
CSARGRELHYGANEQFF
>TRBJ1-1|13|TRBV9|.
CASSVIPGTEAFF
>TRBJ2-2|13|TRBV28|.
CASSLFGTGELFF
>.|12|TRBV2|.
CASSAGLVGQFF
>TRBJ1-1|13|TRBV11-2|few
CASSLGAGVEAFF
>TRBJ2-3|15|TRBV2|few
CASSDGAGSTDTQYF
>TRBJ1-1|13|TRBV10-3|.
CAISEHPGTEAFF
>.|18|TRBV5-1|.
CASSFEHPGTSGFYEQYF
>TRBJ1-2|14|TRBV12-3/TRBV12-4|few
CASSSSFGLDGYTF
>TRBJ2-3|14|TRBV27|few
CASGQGISTDTQYF
>TRBJ2-7|16|TRBV5-1|once
CASSPNSRPISYEQYF
>TRBJ2-4|14|TRBV27|.
CASSLSPAKIIQYF
>TRBJ2-7|14|TRBV13|few
CASSTRQGIYEQYF
>TRBJ2-7|15|TRBV3-1|few
CASSSSGRVRYEQYF
>TRBJ2-1|14|TRBV13|.
CASSSPGQYNEQFF
>TRBJ1-3|13|TRBV3-1|few
CASSHGQGDTIYF
>TRBJ1-2|15|TRBV27|.
CASRDGQTTLEGYTF
>TRBJ1-1|14|TRBV14|.
CASSRDLRQRQAFF
>TRBJ2-7|13|TRBV12-3/TRBV12-4|.
CASSFSLRCEQYF
>TRBJ1-1|16|TRBV4-3|many
CASSQRYQGGGTEAFF
>TRBJ2-7|14|TRBV24-1|.
CATSSIGSDYEQYF
>TRBJ2-5|17|TRBV3-1|.
CASSQEFYRESPETQYF
>TRBJ2-5|14|TRBV6-1|.
CASRGGTIRGTQYF
>TRBJ2-3|15|TRBV9|few
CASSVSSGNTDTQYF
>TRBJ2-5|15|TRBV27|many
CASSLFRDRAATQYF
>TRBJ2-1|15|TRBV7-2|.
CASSNFPGSYNEQFF
>TRBJ1-1|13|TRBV7-3|few
CASSPLAPSEAFF
>TRBJ2-2|14|TRBV20-1|few
CSAPPGGNTGELFF
>TRBJ2-7|14|TRBV6-5|.
CASNFRRGIYEQYF